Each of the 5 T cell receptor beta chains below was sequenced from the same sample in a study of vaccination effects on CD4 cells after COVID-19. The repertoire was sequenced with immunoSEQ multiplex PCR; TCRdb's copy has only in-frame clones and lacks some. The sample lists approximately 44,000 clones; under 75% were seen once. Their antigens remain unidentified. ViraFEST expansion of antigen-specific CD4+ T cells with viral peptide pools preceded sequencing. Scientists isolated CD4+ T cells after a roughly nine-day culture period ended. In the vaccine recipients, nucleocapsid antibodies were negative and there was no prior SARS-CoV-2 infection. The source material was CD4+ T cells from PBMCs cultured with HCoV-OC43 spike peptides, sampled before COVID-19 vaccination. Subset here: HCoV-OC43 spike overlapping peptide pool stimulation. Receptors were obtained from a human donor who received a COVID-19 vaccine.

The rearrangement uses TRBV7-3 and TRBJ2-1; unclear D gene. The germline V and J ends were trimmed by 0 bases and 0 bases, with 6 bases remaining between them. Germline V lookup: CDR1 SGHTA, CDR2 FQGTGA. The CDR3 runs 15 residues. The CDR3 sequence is CASSLTPDSYNEQFF. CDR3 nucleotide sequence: TGTGCCAGCAGCTTAACCCCCGACTCCTACAATGAGCAGTTCTTC.

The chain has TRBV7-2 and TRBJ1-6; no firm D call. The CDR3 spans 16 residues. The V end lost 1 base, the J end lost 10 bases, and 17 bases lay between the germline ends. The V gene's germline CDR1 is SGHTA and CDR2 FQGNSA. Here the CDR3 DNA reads TGTGCCAGCAGCTTAGTGCCAGGAGTTGGGCGGTCACCCCTCCACTTT. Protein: CASSLVPGVGRSPLHF.

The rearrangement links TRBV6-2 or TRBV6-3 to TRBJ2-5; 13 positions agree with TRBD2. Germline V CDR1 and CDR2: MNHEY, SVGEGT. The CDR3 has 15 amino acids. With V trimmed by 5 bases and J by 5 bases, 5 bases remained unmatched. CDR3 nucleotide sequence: TGTGCCAGCAGTCCGGGACTAGCGGGGACCGAGACCCAGTACTTC. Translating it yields CASSPGLAGTETQYF.

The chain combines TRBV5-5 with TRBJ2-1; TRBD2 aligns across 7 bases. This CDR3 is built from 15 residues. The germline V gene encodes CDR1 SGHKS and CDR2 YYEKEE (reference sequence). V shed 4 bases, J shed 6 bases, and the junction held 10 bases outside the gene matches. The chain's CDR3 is CASSPRGVESNEQFF. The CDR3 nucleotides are TGTGCCAGCAGCCCCCGGGGGGTTGAGAGCAATGAGCAGTTCTTC.

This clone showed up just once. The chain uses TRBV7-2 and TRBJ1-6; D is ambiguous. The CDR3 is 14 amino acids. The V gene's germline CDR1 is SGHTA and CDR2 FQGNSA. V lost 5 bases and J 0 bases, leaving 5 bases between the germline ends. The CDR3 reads CASSASSYNSPLHF. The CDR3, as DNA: TGTGCCAGCAGCGCCAGCTCCTATAATTCACCCCTCCACTTT.